The 10 T cell receptor beta chains below all came from one sample that was sequenced in a study of T cell responses to AZD1222 COVID-19 vaccine. TCRdb's copy holds only in-frame clones and misses some; the assay was immunoSEQ multiplex PCR. The sample has roughly 130,000 clones, roughly 84% seen once. The specimen was peripheral blood, collected on day 0 of AZD1222 vaccination. The source of these receptors is an adult in good health.

The CDR3 protein is CASSSSGGSYEQYF. The DNA for the CDR3 is TGTGCCAGCAGCTCGAGCGGGGGATCCTACGAGCAGTACTTC. The chain recombines TRBV7-3 with TRBJ2-7; 8 nucleotides match TRBD2. With V trimmed by 4 bases and J by 1 base, 3 bases remained unmatched. CDR3 length: 14 amino acids. In germline, CDR1 is SGHTA, CDR2 FQGTGA. The full variable domain, rest sourced from reference TRBV7-3 and TRBJ2-7, is GAGVSQTPSNKVTEKGKYVELRCDPISGHTALYWYRQSLGQGPEFLIYFQGTGAADDSGLPNDRFFAVRPEGSVSTLKIQRTERGDSAVYLCASSSSGGSYEQYFGPGTRLTVT.

The rearrangement links TRBV7-2 to TRBJ2-7; D possibly uses TRBD1 or TRBD2 (5 bases each). Germline CDR1 reads SGHTA; CDR2 reads FQGNSA. The CDR3 runs 15 residues. V was shortened by 1 base and J by 3 bases, with 13 bases between the two germline ends. The CDR3 bases are TGTGCCAGCAGCTTAGATCCGGGACGGAACTACGAGCAGTACTTC. Protein: CASSLDPGRNYEQYF.

This clone was seen just once. CDR3 region: CASTDSRTGVDYEQYF. The DNA of the CDR3 is TGTGCCAGCACCGATTCCAGGACAGGGGTAGACTACGAGCAGTACTTC. The chain carries TRBV11-1 and TRBJ2-7; 9 positions match TRBD1. The germline gives CDR1 SGHAT, CDR2 FQDESV (reference sequence). The V segment lost 7 bases and the J segment 3 bases; nucleotides outside the gene matches: 13. The CDR3 extends over 16 amino acids.

The rearrangement uses TRBV6-5 and TRBJ2-5; D may be TRBD1 (6 bases). The CDR3 runs to 11 residues. CDR1 MNHEY and CDR2 SVGAGI come from the germline V gene. V shed 6 bases and J shed 5 bases, with 7 bases lying between them. DNA for the CDR3: TGTGCCAGCAGAAGGGGGGAGACCCAGTACTTC. It is translated as CASRRGETQYF.

The CDR3 loop reads CASTDRGAEAFF. Here the CDR3 DNA reads TGTGCCAGCACCGACCGGGGCGCGGAAGCTTTCTTT. This rearrangement joins TRBV3-1 (or the pseudogene TRBV3-2) to TRBJ1-1, with TRBD1 as a possible D gene (5 bases). CDR3 length: 12 residues. Looked up from germline, CDR1 is LGHDT and CDR2 is YNNKEL (reference sequence). Trimming stripped 7 bases from V and 8 bases from J, with 14 bases between.

The chain uses TRBV28 and TRBJ1-2; D gene uncertain. V lost 3 bases to trimming and J lost 3 bases, with 2 bases between them. CDR3 length: 11 amino acids. The V gene's germline CDR1 is MDHEN and CDR2 SYDVKM. Here the CDR3 reads CASSFHYGYTF. The CDR3 nucleotides are TGTGCCAGCAGTTTCCACTATGGCTACACCTTC.

This chain joins TRBV2 and TRBJ1-2, with D tentatively TRBD1 (5 bases). Between the trimmed V and J ends, which lost 7 bases and 4 bases, there was a span of 16 bases. CDR1 is SNHLY and CDR2 is FYNNEI in the germline V gene. The CDR3 covers 14 residues. The chain's CDR3 is CASKLGGVGYGYTF. The DNA of the CDR3 is TGTGCCAGCAAACTCGGGGGGGTCGGCTATGGCTACACCTTC.

This sequence joins TRBV6-7 and TRBJ2-1; 14 bases fit TRBD2. TRBV6-7 is reported as an ORF; its role is uncertain. The ends lost 6 bases at V and 1 base at J; junction bases unmatched: 11. The CDR3 totals 19 residues. The CDR3 DNA follows: TGTGCCAGCAGCCCATCGGGGACTAGCGGGGGAGGGTCCTACAATGAGCAGTTCTTC. Amino acids: CASSPSGTSGGGSYNEQFF.

V and J are TRBV7-2 and TRBJ1-2; D possibly corresponds to TRBD1 (6 bases). Germline-derived CDR1 and CDR2 are SGHTA and FQGNSA. V was clipped by 0 bases and J by 8 bases, with 16 bases between them. This CDR3 is 15 amino acids long. The DNA for the CDR3 is TGTGCCAGCAGCTTAGCCCGCGGACAGAAGGGAGGCTACACCTTC. This codes for CASSLARGQKGGYTF.

The chain recombines TRBV19 with TRBJ1-5, with a tentative D call TRBD1 (5 bases). Deletions cut 5 bases from V and 0 bases from J, with 11 bases between. This CDR3 has 15 amino acids. Germline loops: CDR1 LNHDA, CDR2 SQIVND (reference sequence). In DNA, the CDR3 is TGTGCCAGTAGTCACCGGGACCTTAGCAATCAGCCCCAGCATTTT. It is translated as CASSHRDLSNQPQHF.